The 23 T cell receptor beta chains below were found in one sample sequenced in a study of CD8 T cells in Susac syndrome (dated by TCRdb to between 2017 and 2020). Library preparation used the immunoSEQ multiplex PCR assay. RNA was extracted with the RNeasy kit and about 0.45 to 1 ug was reverse transcribed using random hexamers. TCRdb reworked the public reads: Q25 trimming with fastp, MiXCR clone assembly, productive beta chains retained. Rows matching on CDR3 protein sequence are summarized as one entry with the most common DNA and genes. This sample holds under 70,000 distinct CDR3 sequences; over 90% were observed only once. 0.75% of the sample comes from the top ten. The sequenced material came from CD8+ T cells from PBMCs. The receptor source for this set is a human donor with Susac syndrome.

The chain joins TRBV12-3 or TRBV12-4 to TRBJ2-3; D not certain. V was clipped by 10 bases and J by 3 bases, with 14 bases between them. The CDR3 runs to 13 residues. As DNA, the CDR3 is TGTGCCACCTTACGAGGCAGTACAGATACGCAGTATTTT. Amino acid sequence: CATLRGSTDTQYF.

The CDR3 nucleotides read TGTGCTAGTGCTCTGGGGGCAGATACGCAGTATTTT. It specifies CASALGADTQYF. V and J are TRBV12-5 and TRBJ2-3; D could derive from TRBD1 or TRBD2 (5 bases each). The CDR3 totals 12 residues. From germline, CDR1 is LGHNT and CDR2 FRNRAP. V lost 7 bases and J lost 4, with 9 bases in between.

This sequence joins TRBV4-3 and TRBJ2-7; weak D call: TRBD2 (6 bases). CDR3 size: 16 residues. Germline values: CDR1 LGHNA, CDR2 YSLEER. Trimming took 2 bases from V and 6 from J, leaving 20 bases between them. In nucleotides, the CDR3 is TGCGCCAGCAGCCAACTAGCGCCGTTAGGGTATAGCGAGCAGTACTTC. Amino acids: CASSQLAPLGYSEQYF.

The rearrangement uses TRBV29-1 and TRBJ1-1; D gene ambiguous. The germline gives CDR1 SQVTM, CDR2 ANQGSEA. This CDR3 has 11 residues. V lost 7 bases, J lost 1 base, and 7 bases lay in between. The CDR3 here is CSAGQNTEAFF. The CDR3 DNA follows: TGCAGCGCTGGGCAGAACACTGAAGCTTTCTTT.

The chain joins TRBV29-1 to TRBJ2-1; 10 nucleotides align to TRBD2. In germline, CDR1 is SQVTM, CDR2 ANQGSEA. The CDR3 has 14 residues. With V trimmed by 7 bases and J by 3 bases, 6 bases remained unmatched. In nucleotides, the CDR3 is TGCAGCGCAAGCATAGCGGGGGGCTACAATGAGCAGTTCTTC. This gives the protein CSASIAGGYNEQFF.

The chain employs TRBV14 and TRBJ2-3, with TRBD1 identical over 7 bases. CDR1 and CDR2 (germline): SGHDN, FVKESK. The trim removed 7 bases at V and 1 base at J, leaving 11 bases unmatched. The CDR3 is 16 residues long. The CDR3, as DNA: TGTGCCAGCAACCCGACCCACAGGGGCGGCACAGATACGCAGTATTTT. It is translated as CASNPTHRGGTDTQYF.

This clonotype has just one count. The chain employs TRBV7-9 and TRBJ2-3, with D uncertain. The germline V and J ends were trimmed by 8 bases and 2 bases, with 14 bases remaining between them. From germline, CDR1 is SEHNR and CDR2 FQNEAQ (reference sequence). This CDR3 region has 14 residues. The CDR3 loop reads CASQLPMNTDTQYF. The CDR3 DNA is TGTGCCAGCCAACTTCCAATGAACACAGATACGCAGTATTTT.

For the CDR3, the DNA is TGTGCCAGCTCGAGGTCACCCCTCCACTTT. Protein: CASSRSPLHF. This sequence joins TRBV2 and TRBJ1-6; D unclear. CDR3 length equals 10 residues. V lost 8 bases, J lost 10 bases, and 6 bases lay in between. CDR1 and CDR2 from the germline V gene are SNHLY and FYNNEI.

The CDR3 region has the DNA TGTGCCAGCAGCCTAGCGGGGGGCCGGGGCGAGCAGTACTTC. This encodes CASSLAGGRGEQYF. This sequence joins TRBV12-3 or TRBV12-4 and TRBJ2-7; 11 nucleotides match TRBD2. The CDR3 contains 14 residues. Trimming at V came to 6 bases and at J to 6 bases, leaving 7 bases not matched to a gene.

The chain couples TRBV7-6 to TRBJ2-7; a weak D match, TRBD2 (6 bases). Trimming shortened V by 1 base and J by 2 bases, and 15 bases separated the two germline ends. CDR3 length equals 16 residues. From germline, CDR1 is SGHVS and CDR2 FNYEAQ. The CDR3 DNA reads TGTGCCAGCAGCTTAGGATTTGGCGGGGAGGCCTACGAGCAGTACTTC. Translated: CASSLGFGGEAYEQYF.

The chain recombines TRBV11-2 with TRBJ2-5, with D perhaps TRBD2 (6 bases). Trimming shortened V by 2 bases and J by 1 base, and 11 bases separated the two germline ends. The CDR3 has 15 residues. Germline values: CDR1 SGHAT, CDR2 FQNNGV. The CDR3 here is CASSLLARSQETQYF. The CDR3 nucleotides read TGTGCCAGCAGCTTACTAGCGAGATCCCAAGAGACCCAGTACTTC.

The J gene is TRBJ2-5, the V gene TRBV5-6; TRBD2 agrees at 10 bases. Germline V gene data show CDR1 as SGHDT and CDR2 as YYEEEE. The trim removed 1 base at V and 4 bases at J, leaving 10 bases unmatched. CDR3 length: 17 amino acids. This CDR3 reads CASSLTSGVGGTETQYF. In DNA form, the CDR3 reads TGTGCCAGCAGCTTGACTAGCGGGGTGGGGGGCACAGAGACCCAGTACTTC. The full variable domain, completed using reference TRBV5-6 and TRBJ2-5, is DAGVTQSPTHLIKTRGQQVTLRCSPKSGHDTVSWYQQALGQGPQFIFQYYEEEERQRGNFPDRFSGHQFPNYSSELNVNALLLGDSALYLCASSLTSGVGGTETQYFGPGTRLLVL.

The chain has TRBV12-5 and TRBJ2-5; D gene unclear. The CDR3 is 15 amino acids. V gave up 0 bases and J gave up 2 bases, with 10 bases separating them. CDR1 is LGHNT, CDR2 FRNRAP, per germline. The CDR3: CASGLVLFEQETQYF. As DNA, the CDR3 is TGTGCTAGTGGTTTGGTACTATTTGAGCAAGAGACCCAGTACTTC.

The chain has TRBV2 and TRBJ1-2; TRBD1 aligns across 8 bases. The CDR3 extends over 12 amino acids. Trimming at V came to 5 bases and at J to 7 bases, leaving 3 bases not matched to a gene. CDR1 and CDR2 from the germline V gene are SNHLY and FYNNEI. The CDR3 is CASSPGGFGYTF. The CDR3 DNA reads TGTGCCAGCAGTCCAGGGGGCTTTGGCTACACCTTC.

Here the CDR3 reads CASSDSSSGGSTDTQYF. CDR3 DNA: TGTGCCAGCAGCGACAGTAGTAGCGGGGGAAGCACAGATACGCAGTATTTT. The chain recombines TRBV9 with TRBJ2-3; 9 bases line up with TRBD2. Germline V gene data show CDR1 as SGDLS and CDR2 as YYNGEE. There are 17 residues in the CDR3. Trimming at V came to 3 bases and at J to 0 bases, leaving 8 bases not matched to a gene. Complete variable domain (other parts from reference TRBV9 and TRBJ2-3): DSGVTQTPKHLITATGQRVTLRCSPRSGDLSVYWYQQSLDQGLQFLIQYYNGEERAKGNILERFSAQQFPDLHSELNLSSLELGDSALYFCASSDSSSGGSTDTQYFGPGTRLTVL.

This chain uses TRBV30 with TRBJ2-3, with D unclear. This CDR3 region has 13 residues. Trimming took 2 bases from V and 0 from J, leaving 6 bases between them. The germline gives CDR1 GTSNPN, CDR2 SVGIG (reference sequence). The CDR3 loop reads CAWSTDSTDTQYF. The CDR3 region has the DNA TGTGCCTGGAGTACCGACAGCACAGATACGCAGTATTTT.

The V and J genes are TRBV2 and TRBJ2-1; 8 bases line up with TRBD2. CDR3 size: 13 residues. Germline V lookup: CDR1 SNHLY, CDR2 FYNNEI. V was clipped by 6 bases and J by 4 bases; unmatched bases: 2. The CDR3 protein is CASRGTSYNEQFF. In DNA, the CDR3 is TGTGCCAGCAGAGGGACTAGTTACAATGAGCAGTTCTTC.

The rearrangement links TRBV19 to TRBJ2-1; perhaps TRBD1 as D (5 bases). Germline CDR1 is LNHDA and CDR2 is SQIVND (reference sequence). The CDR3 is made up of 12 amino acids. The V end was cut by 5 bases, the J end by 5 bases, with 7 bases between. DNA of the CDR3: TGTGCCAGTAGTGCGACAGACAATGAGCAGTTCTTC. This translates into CASSATDNEQFF.

This chain uses TRBV9 with TRBJ1-5; TRBD1 might be the D (5 bases). The germline CDR1 and CDR2 sequences are SGDLS and YYNGEE. The CDR3 has 14 amino acids. Trimming took 2 bases from V and 6 from J, leaving 12 bases between them. CDR3 DNA: TGTGCCAGCAGCGTCGGGGGGTTAGGTCAGCCCCAGCATTTT. This sequence encodes CASSVGGLGQPQHF.

The chain employs TRBV2 and TRBJ2-5; D is unresolved. This CDR3 is built from 11 residues. The V end lost 5 bases, the J end lost 1 base, and 2 bases lay between the germline ends. The germline gives CDR1 SNHLY, CDR2 FYNNEI. The CDR3 nucleotides read TGTGCCAGCAGTCGCCAAGAGACCCAGTACTTC. Its protein is CASSRQETQYF.

This clonotype appeared a single time. The V gene is TRBV12-5, the J gene TRBJ2-7; 9 bases line up with TRBD1. The V segment lost 7 bases and the J segment 5 bases; nucleotides outside the gene matches: 9. Germline loops: CDR1 LGHNT, CDR2 FRNRAP. The CDR3 length is 14 residues. The CDR3 reads CASVLRDRAHEQYF. The DNA for the CDR3 is TGTGCTAGTGTCCTCCGGGACAGGGCCCACGAGCAGTACTTC.

CDR3 loop: CASSTYTGEFEQYF. The CDR3 nucleotides are TGTGCCAGTAGTACATATACTGGGGAGTTCGAGCAGTACTTC. The chain combines TRBV19 with TRBJ2-7; TRBD2 is a possible D gene (5 bases). V was pared by 4 bases and J by 6 bases, with 16 bases between. The germline V gene encodes CDR1 LNHDA and CDR2 SQIVND (reference sequence). This CDR3 is built from 14 residues.

J is TRBJ2-7 and V is TRBV4-1; D possibly corresponds to TRBD2 (6 bases). The V gene lost 1 base and the J gene lost 3 bases, with 16 bases spanning the gap. Germline loops: CDR1 MGHRA, CDR2 YSYEKL. The CDR3 loop spans 16 amino acids. CDR3 amino acids: CASSQVPGGTGYEQYF. CDR3 nucleotide sequence: TGCGCCAGCAGCCAAGTCCCCGGCGGGACCGGCTACGAGCAGTACTTC.